One sample yielded the 14 T cell receptor beta chains listed below, sequenced in a study of metastatic and nonmetastatic thyroid tumors. There were no patients who had received any treatment before thyroid surgery. MiXCR was used by TCRdb to re-call the PCR reads. The repertoire holds some 20,000 clones, with more than 35% as singletons. The source material was tumor tissue. The receptor set was obtained from a female donor with papillary thyroid cancer or a benign thyroid nodule (not recorded which). Some clones in this sample may be carry-over from other donors' samples.

The chain uses TRBV15 and TRBJ2-2; 8 nucleotides match TRBD1. The J segment lost 4 bases and the V segment lost 1 base, leaving 2 bases of the junction unmatched. CDR1 is LNHNV, CDR2 YYDKDF, per germline (reference sequence). CDR3 length: 15 residues. The CDR3 sequence is CATSRGTGGTGELFF. In DNA form, the CDR3 reads TGTGCCACCAGCAGAGGTACAGGGGGCACCGGGGAGCTGTTTTTT.

V usage is TRBV28 and J usage is TRBJ1-2; 7 bases fit TRBD1. Germline assignment: CDR1 MDHEN and CDR2 SYDVKM. The junction had 19 bases not matched to a gene; V was cut back by 6 bases and J by 3 bases. The CDR3 length is 18 residues. The CDR3: CASRPDRVLSPFDYGYTF. CDR3 sequence (DNA): TGTGCCAGCAGACCCGACAGGGTTCTCTCCCCCTTTGACTATGGCTACACCTTC.

The rearrangement links TRBV20-1 to TRBJ2-7, with 11 bases matching TRBD2. Trimming removed 0 bases from V and 4 bases from J; junction bases left unmatched: 5. This CDR3 is 15 amino acids long. Germline-derived CDR1 and CDR2 are DFQATT and SNEGSKA (reference sequence). CDR3 sequence (DNA): TGCAGTGCTAGAGAGCTGGGACTAGCGGATTACGAGCAGTACTTC. Its protein is CSARELGLADYEQYF.

This rearrangement joins TRBV10-3 to TRBJ2-2; 9 nucleotides line up with TRBD2. In germline, CDR1 is ENHRY, CDR2 SYGVKD. The V gene end was trimmed by 8 bases and the J gene end by 5 bases; junction bases not matched to a gene: 9. The CDR3 runs 15 residues. The CDR3 sequence is CAIGKREEGTGELFF. CDR3 nucleotide sequence: TGTGCCATCGGAAAGCGGGAGGAAGGAACCGGGGAGCTGTTTTTT.

This clone appeared a few times. This chain connects TRBV7-2 to TRBJ2-7, with unresolved D. Germline V CDR1 and CDR2: SGHTA, FQGNSA. The germline V and J ends were trimmed by 6 bases and 3 bases, with 9 bases remaining between them. The length of the CDR3 is 12 residues. The CDR3 nucleotides read TGTGCCAGCAGTCTGTGGGACTACGAGCAGTACTTC. This gives the protein CASSLWDYEQYF.

This clone was seen a handful of times. V gene TRBV19 combines with J gene TRBJ2-1; D is perhaps TRBD2 (6 bases). The germline V gene has CDR1 LNHDA and CDR2 SQIVND (reference sequence). The ends were cut back, 3 bases at V and 5 bases at J, with 8 bases in the middle. This CDR3 has 13 residues. For the CDR3, the DNA is TGTGCCAGTAGTATTAGCGGCAACAATGAGCAGTTCTTC. Translated: CASSISGNNEQFF. Complete variable domain (other parts from reference TRBV19 and TRBJ2-1): DGGITQSPKYLFRKEGQNVTLSCEQNLNHDAMYWYRQDPGQGLRLIYYSQIVNDFQKGDIAEGYSVSREKKESFPLTVTSAQKNPTAFYLCASSISGNNEQFFGPGTRLTVL.

The sample holds one count of this clone. The chain is built from TRBV18 and TRBJ1-1; D perhaps matches TRBD1 (5 bases). This CDR3 has 13 residues. Trimming took 2 bases from V and 6 from J, leaving 10 bases between them. Germline CDR1 reads KGHSH; CDR2 reads LQKENI. CDR3 residues: CASSPRGGAEAFF. The CDR3 nucleotides read TGTGCCAGCTCACCAAGGGGTGGAGCTGAAGCTTTCTTT.

This chain connects TRBV6-1 to TRBJ2-7, with D maybe TRBD1 (5 bases). CDR1 and CDR2 (germline): MNHNS, SASEGT. The CDR3 spans 14 residues. The V gene lost 4 bases and the J gene lost 1 base, with 11 bases spanning the gap. The CDR3 coding sequence is TGTGCCAGCAGTGCGGACACAATATCCTACGAGCAGTACTTC. This gives the protein CASSADTISYEQYF.

V is TRBV9 and J is TRBJ2-6; no firm D call. Between the trimmed V and J ends, which lost 0 bases and 0 bases, there was a span of 4 bases. The germline V gene encodes CDR1 SGDLS and CDR2 YYNGEE. The CDR3 consists of 15 residues. CDR3 region: CASSVARSGANVLTF. The CDR3 DNA sequence: TGTGCCAGCAGCGTAGCACGCTCTGGGGCCAACGTCCTGACTTTC.

The table lists this clone with a few counts. The J gene is TRBJ1-2, the V gene TRBV12-3 or TRBV12-4; D unclear. V was trimmed by 4 bases and J by 2 bases, leaving 11 bases between them. This CDR3 has 14 residues. Here the CDR3 reads CASSYGGLNYGYTF. In nucleotides, the CDR3 is TGTGCCAGCAGTTACGGCGGCTTAAACTATGGCTACACCTTC.

This clone was detected only a few times. The chain joins TRBV6-2 or TRBV6-3 to TRBJ2-7; 8 nucleotides align to TRBD1. The J segment lost 0 bases and the V segment lost 7 bases, leaving 8 bases of the junction unmatched. The CDR3 is 15 residues long. Germline V lookup: CDR1 MNHEY, CDR2 SVGEGT. The CDR3 DNA is TGTGCCAGCACCCTCACAGGGGGTAGCTCCTACGAGCAGTACTTC. Translated, it gives CASTLTGGSSYEQYF.

This sequence joins TRBV11-2 and TRBJ2-7; TRBD2 might be the D (7 bases). Germline V lookup: CDR1 SGHAT, CDR2 FQNNGV. Trimming left V 5 bases short and J 0 bases short, with 17 bases between. The CDR3 covers 16 residues. The CDR3 coding sequence is TGTGCCAGCAGCAGAGGGGGAGGGATTAGCTCCTACGAGCAGTACTTC. It encodes CASSRGGGISSYEQYF.

This clone occurred a few times. The chain carries TRBV6-1 and TRBJ2-7, with 7 nucleotides matching TRBD2. The V and J ends lost 7 bases and 5 bases, in that order; junction bases with no gene match: 14. Germline CDR1 is MNHNS and CDR2 is SASEGT. CDR3 length: 15 amino acids. The CDR3 loop reads CASTEASSGNHEQYF. CDR3 DNA sequence: TGTGCCAGCACCGAAGCTTCTAGCGGCAATCACGAGCAGTACTTC.

The rearrangement joins TRBV6-1 to TRBJ2-1, with 8 bases fitting TRBD2. There are 13 residues in the CDR3. V dropped 6 bases and J dropped 4; count of bases not matched to a gene: 2. CDR1 is MNHNS and CDR2 is SASEGT in the germline V gene. DNA of the CDR3: TGTGCCAGCAGCCTAGCGGGTTACAATGAGCAGTTCTTC. Amino acid sequence: CASSLAGYNEQFF.